This T cell receptor (beta chain) originates from a study of blood T cell repertoires in COVID-19. Whole-study context: Specimens from acute and convalescent COVID-19 originated in the United States, Italy and Spain. The analysed material was cDNA or gDNA that came from T cells, B-cell-depleted T cells, or PBMCs.

In the original analysis: Amplified reference gene primers provided the basis for estimating nucleated cell counts. Sequencing was performed with immunoSEQ multiplex PCR; in TCRdb, only in-frame clones are kept and a portion is missing. For V, J and clone size, that table is used; D and trimming come from the DNA. The sample has about 190,000 clones, about 90% seen once. The sample was peripheral blood. The source is a man aged 45-65 years with acute or convalescent COVID-19.

CDR3 sequence (DNA): TGTGCCAGCAGTGAAGGCAGTAACACAGATACGCAGTATTTT. The encoded protein is CASSEGSNTDTQYF. This rearrangement joins TRBV2 to TRBJ2-3; D is uncertain. Trimming took 1 base from V and 2 from J, leaving 7 bases between them. Looked up from germline, CDR1 is SNHLY and CDR2 is FYNNEI. CDR3 length equals 14 residues.